Listed here are 17 T cell receptor beta chains from one sample, sequenced in a study of OX40 agonist ivuxolimab in advanced cancers. The assay was immunoSEQ multiplex PCR, and TCRdb's table has in-frame clones only and misses some. The sample lists over 80,000 clones, more than 85% occurring once. The sequencing used CD4+ or CD8+ T cells sorted from blood, collected in a trial of the OX40 agonist ivuxolimab. All receptors derive from an adult with an advanced solid tumor such as melanoma, head and neck, liver or kidney cancer.

This chain links TRBV19 with TRBJ2-5, with 7 bases matching TRBD1. V was pared by 3 bases and J by 1 base, with 5 bases of the junction left unmatched. Germline values: CDR1 LNHDA, CDR2 SQIVND (reference sequence). This CDR3 is built from 15 residues. CDR3 in amino acids: CASSILTGSQETQYF. DNA of the CDR3: TGTGCCAGTAGTATCTTGACAGGGTCCCAAGAGACCCAGTACTTC.

The CDR3 sequence: CASSLQGIGDTQYF. For the CDR3, the DNA is TGTGCCAGCAGTCTACAGGGGATAGGAGATACGCAGTATTTT. The chain has TRBV2 and TRBJ2-3; TRBD1 aligns across 7 bases. From germline, CDR1 is SNHLY and CDR2 FYNNEI. The CDR3 runs 14 residues. The trim removed 5 bases at V and 5 bases at J, leaving 7 bases unmatched.

The chain links TRBV27 to TRBJ2-1, with 8 nucleotides matching TRBD1. Germline loops: CDR1 MNHEY, CDR2 SMNVEV (reference sequence). V was pared by 4 bases and J by 4 bases, with 9 bases of the junction left unmatched. The length of the CDR3 is 16 residues. CDR3 sequence: CASSSPGTGLYNEQFF. The CDR3 region has the DNA TGTGCCAGCAGTTCACCCGGGACAGGCCTTTACAATGAGCAGTTCTTC.

The gene calls are TRBV11-2 and TRBJ2-7, with D unclear. CDR1 is SGHAT, CDR2 FQNNGV, per germline. This CDR3 region has 15 residues. V was shortened by 5 bases and J by 2 bases, with 16 bases between the two germline ends. Here the CDR3 reads CASSPGSLSPYEQYF. As DNA, the CDR3 is TGTGCCAGCAGCCCGGGCTCTCTCTCGCCCTACGAGCAGTACTTC.

This chain connects TRBV6-1 to TRBJ1-5; 7 bases map to TRBD1. The V segment lost 1 base and the J segment 8 bases; nucleotides outside the gene matches: 8. The CDR3 is 15 amino acids. The V gene's germline CDR1 is MNHNS and CDR2 SASEGT. The CDR3 DNA follows: TGTGCCAGCAGTGAAGGGGCAGGGGGAGGTGAGCCCCAGCATTTT. Translation gives CASSEGAGGGEPQHF.

This chain joins TRBV27 and TRBJ1-1, with a tentative D call TRBD1 (5 bases). Germline-derived CDR1 and CDR2 are MNHEY and SMNVEV (reference sequence). Trimming removed 5 bases from V and 5 bases from J, with 12 bases in between. The CDR3 is made up of 13 amino acids. In DNA, the CDR3 is TGTGCCAGCAGTACCCGCAGGGAGACTGAAGCTTTCTTT. Protein sequence: CASSTRRETEAFF.

The V call is TRBV9, the J call TRBJ2-5; 7 bases fit TRBD2. With 4 bases clipped from V and 9 bases from J, the junction kept 9 bases outside the gene matches. CDR3 size: 13 residues. CDR1 and CDR2 (germline): SGDLS, YYNGEE. Here the CDR3 DNA reads TGTGCCAGCAGCCCCGGACTAGGGGCGGCCCAGTACTTC. Translation gives CASSPGLGAAQYF.

The genes are TRBV20-1 and TRBJ1-4; the match to TRBD1 covers 11 bases. Germline lookup yields CDR1 DFQATT and CDR2 SNEGSKA (reference sequence). The CDR3 length is 11 residues. With 6 bases clipped from V and 15 bases from J, the junction kept 6 bases outside the gene matches. CDR3 sequence (DNA): TGCAGTGCGGACAGGGGGCAGAAAATGTTTTTT. Translating gives CSADRGQKMFF.

V usage is TRBV11-3 and J usage is TRBJ2-2; tentative D call: TRBD1 (6 bases). CDR3 length equals 13 residues. Germline CDR1 reads SGHNT; CDR2 reads YENEEA. V was pared by 5 bases and J by 5 bases, with 9 bases between. The CDR3 DNA sequence: TGTGCCAGCAGCACCGGACAGACCGGGGAGCTGTTTTTT. This codes for CASSTGQTGELFF. Looking up the rest from reference TRBV11-3 and TRBJ2-2 gives the full variable domain: EAGVVQSPRYKIIEKKQPVAFWCNPISGHNTLYWYLQNLGQGPELLIRYENEEAVDDSQLPKDRFSAERLKGVDSTLKIQPAELGDSAVYLCASSTGQTGELFFGEGSRLTVL.

The chain uses TRBV30 and TRBJ2-2; weak D call: TRBD2 (5 bases). Germline CDR1 GTSNPN, CDR2 SVGIG (reference sequence). CDR3 length equals 12 residues. Trimming removed 3 bases at V and 5 bases at J, with 7 bases between. Here the CDR3 reads CAWSEGTGELFF. The CDR3 DNA follows: TGTGCCTGGAGCGAGGGTACCGGGGAGCTGTTTTTT.

The V and J genes are TRBV19 and TRBJ1-5, with 9 bases fitting TRBD1. With 6 bases clipped from V and 3 bases from J, the junction kept 3 bases outside the gene matches. The germline gives CDR1 LNHDA, CDR2 SQIVND (reference sequence). This CDR3 contains 14 residues. CDR3 sequence: CASRGQGYNQPQHF. The CDR3 coding sequence is TGTGCCAGTAGAGGACAGGGGTACAATCAGCCCCAGCATTTT.

The chain is built from TRBV18 and TRBJ2-1; 7 bases fit TRBD1. The CDR3 loop spans 16 amino acids. Germline V CDR1 and CDR2: KGHSH, LQKENI. J was trimmed by 4 bases and V by 3 bases; bases with no gene match: 9. The CDR3 reads CASSPQGETNYNEQFF. CDR3 in DNA: TGTGCCAGCTCACCTCAGGGGGAAACAAATTACAATGAGCAGTTCTTC.

The chain recombines TRBV25-1 with TRBJ1-2; D gene ambiguous. The CDR3 has 14 residues. Trimming shortened V by 4 bases and J by 0 bases, and 9 bases separated the two germline ends. Germline V gene lookup returns CDR1 MGHDK and CDR2 SYGVNS. CDR3 amino acids: CASSVAAANYGYTF. The DNA of the CDR3 is TGTGCCAGCAGTGTGGCGGCGGCTAACTATGGCTACACCTTC.

Only a few counts were recorded for this clone. The chain combines TRBV27 with TRBJ2-7, with unresolved D. The CDR3 sequence is 13 residues long. The germline V gene encodes CDR1 MNHEY and CDR2 SMNVEV (reference sequence). V lost 0 bases to trimming and J lost 6 bases, with 9 bases between them. CDR3 DNA sequence: TGTGCCAGCAGTTTATCCCCGGTGGCCGAGCAGTACTTC. Encoded protein: CASSLSPVAEQYF.

This chain joins TRBV5-1 and TRBJ2-7; TRBD2 aligns across 9 bases. Germline values: CDR1 SGHRS, CDR2 YFSETQ. The ends lost 4 bases at V and 4 bases at J; junction bases unmatched: 3. CDR3 size: 13 residues. The CDR3 coding sequence is TGCGCCAGCAGCCCGACTAGCGGTTACGAGCAGTACTTC. It is translated as CASSPTSGYEQYF.

The chain recombines TRBV5-1 with TRBJ2-5; a possible D gene is TRBD2 (6 bases). Germline V gives CDR1 SGHRS, CDR2 YFSETQ. This CDR3 comprises 15 residues. V gave up 1 base and J gave up 5 bases, with 15 bases separating them. The CDR3 protein is CASSLSAGIRETQYF. The CDR3 bases are TGCGCCAGCAGCTTGTCGGCGGGGATTCGGGAGACCCAGTACTTC. Variable domain in full (rest from reference TRBV5-1 and TRBJ2-5): KAGVTQTPRYLIKTRGQQVTLSCSPISGHRSVSWYQQTPGQGLQFLFEYFSETQRNKGNFPGRFSGRQFSNSRSEMNVSTLELGDSALYLCASSLSAGIRETQYFGPGTRLLVL.

The chain links TRBV6-5 to TRBJ2-7; D might be TRBD2 (6 bases). V was cut by 5 bases and J by 2 bases, with 16 bases left in between. This CDR3 has 15 residues. The germline V gene has CDR1 MNHEY and CDR2 SVGAGI. CDR3 nucleotide sequence: TGTGCCAGCAGTGCTTCGAGCGGGTACCCCTACGAGCAGTACTTC. Its protein product is CASSASSGYPYEQYF.